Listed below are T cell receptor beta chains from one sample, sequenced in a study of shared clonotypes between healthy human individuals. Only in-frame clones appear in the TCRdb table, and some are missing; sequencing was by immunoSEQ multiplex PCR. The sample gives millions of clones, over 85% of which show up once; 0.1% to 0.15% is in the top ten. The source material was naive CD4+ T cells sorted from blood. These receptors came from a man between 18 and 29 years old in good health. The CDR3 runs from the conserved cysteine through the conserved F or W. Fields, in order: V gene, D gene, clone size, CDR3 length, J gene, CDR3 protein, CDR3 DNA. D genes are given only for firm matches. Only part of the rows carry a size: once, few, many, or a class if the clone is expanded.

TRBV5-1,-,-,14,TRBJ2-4,CASSLGDKQNIQYF,TGCGCCAGCAGCTTGGGGGACAAACAAAACATTCAGTACTTC
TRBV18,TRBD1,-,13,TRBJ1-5,CASSLDRGQPQHF,TGTGCCAGCTCACTTGACAGGGGCCAGCCCCAGCATTTT
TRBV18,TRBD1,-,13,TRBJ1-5,CASSQGANQPQHF,TGTGCCAGCTCACAGGGGGCCAATCAGCCCCAGCATTTT
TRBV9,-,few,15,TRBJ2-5,CASSVGAARGETQYF,TGTGCCAGCAGCGTAGGGGCAGCTCGAGGGGAGACCCAGTACTTC
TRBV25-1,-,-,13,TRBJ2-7,CASSEWDGHEQYF,TGTGCCAGCAGTGAATGGGATGGCCACGAGCAGTACTTC
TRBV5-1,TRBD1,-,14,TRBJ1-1,CASSLSKTGDEVFF,TGCGCCAGCAGCCTTTCTAAGACAGGGGATGAAGTTTTCTTT
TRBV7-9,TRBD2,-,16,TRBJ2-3,CASSLGSLAGEDTQYF,TGTGCCAGCAGCTTAGGTTCCCTAGCGGGAGAGGATACGCAGTATTTT
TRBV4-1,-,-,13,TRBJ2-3,CASSQSGTDTQYF,TGCGCCAGCAGCCAATCAGGGACAGATACGCAGTATTTT
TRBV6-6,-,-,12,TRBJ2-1,CASSSRANEQFF,TGTGCCAGCAGTTCACGGGCCAATGAGCAGTTCTTC
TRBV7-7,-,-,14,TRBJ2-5,CASSLAGTGETQYF,TGTGCTAGCAGCTTAGCCGGTACGGGAGAGACCCAGTACTTC
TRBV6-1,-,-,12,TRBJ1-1,CASSRTISEAFF,TGTGCCAGCAGTCGGACAATTTCTGAAGCTTTCTTT
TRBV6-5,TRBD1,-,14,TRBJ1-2,CASSYRGQGYGYTF,TGTGCCAGCAGTTACAGGGGACAGGGGTATGGCTACACCTTC
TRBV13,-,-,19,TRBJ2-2,CASSLGSRARGTNTGELFF,TGTGCCAGCAGCTTAGGAAGCCGTGCGAGGGGAACGAACACCGGGGAGCTGTTTTTT
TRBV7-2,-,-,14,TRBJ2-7,CASSFAGQSYEQYF,TGTGCCAGCAGCTTTGCGGGACAGAGTTACGAGCAGTACTTC
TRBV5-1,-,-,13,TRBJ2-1,CASSWGPYNEQFF,TGCGCCAGCAGCTGGGGACCCTACAATGAGCAGTTCTTC
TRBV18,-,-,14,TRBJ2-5,CASSSYTGKETQYF,TGTGCCAGCTCATCTTATACAGGGAAAGAGACCCAGTACTTC
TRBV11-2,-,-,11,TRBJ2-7,CASSSEIVAYF,TGTGCCAGCAGCTCCGAAATAGTTGCGTACTTC
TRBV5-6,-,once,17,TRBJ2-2,CASSFILQGRDTGELFF,TGTGCCAGCAGCTTTATTTTGCAGGGACGTGACACCGGGGAGCTGTTTTTT
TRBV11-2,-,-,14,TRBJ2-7,CASSFGTASYEQYF,TGTGCCAGCAGCTTCGGGACGGCCTCCTACGAGCAGTACTTC
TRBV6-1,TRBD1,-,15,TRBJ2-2,CASSPGTGYTGELFF,TGTGCCAGCTCCCCCGGGACAGGGTACACCGGGGAGCTGTTTTTT
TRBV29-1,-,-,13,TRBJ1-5,CSVRQGGDQPQHF,TGCAGCGTTCGGCAGGGCGGGGATCAGCCCCAGCATTTT
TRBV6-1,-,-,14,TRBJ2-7,CAIRRQGDSYEQYF,TGTGCCATCCGACGGCAGGGAGATTCCTACGAGCAGTACTTC
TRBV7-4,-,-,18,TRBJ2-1,CASSPRGPRRDSYNEQFF,TGTGCCAGCAGCCCCCGGGGGCCCCGAAGGGACTCCTACAATGAGCAGTTCTTC
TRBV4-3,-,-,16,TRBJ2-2,CASSQEIWQGAGELFF,TGCGCCAGCAGCCAAGAAATCTGGCAGGGAGCCGGGGAGCTGTTTTTT
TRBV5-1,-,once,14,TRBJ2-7,CASRKGLSSYEQYF,TGCGCCAGCCGAAAAGGGCTTTCCTCCTACGAGCAGTACTTC
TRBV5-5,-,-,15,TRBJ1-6,CASSLAGTKNSPLHF,TGTGCCAGCAGCTTGGCCGGGACGAAGAATTCACCCCTCCACTTT